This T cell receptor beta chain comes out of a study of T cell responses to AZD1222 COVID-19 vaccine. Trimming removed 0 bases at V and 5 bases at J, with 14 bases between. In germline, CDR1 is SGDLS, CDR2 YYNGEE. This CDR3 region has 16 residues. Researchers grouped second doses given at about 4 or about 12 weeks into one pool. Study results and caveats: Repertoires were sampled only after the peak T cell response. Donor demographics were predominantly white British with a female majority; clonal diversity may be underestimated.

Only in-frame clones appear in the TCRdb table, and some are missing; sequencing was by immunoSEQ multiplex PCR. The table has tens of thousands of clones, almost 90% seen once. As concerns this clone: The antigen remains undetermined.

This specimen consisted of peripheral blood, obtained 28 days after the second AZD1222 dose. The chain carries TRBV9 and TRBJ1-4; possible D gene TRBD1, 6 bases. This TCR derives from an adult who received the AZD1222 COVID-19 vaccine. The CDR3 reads CASSVVGGQSNEKLFF. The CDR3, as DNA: TGTGCCAGCAGCGTAGTGGGGGGGCAGTCGAATGAAAAACTGTTTTTT. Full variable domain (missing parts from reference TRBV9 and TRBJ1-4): DSGVTQTPKHLITATGQRVTLRCSPRSGDLSVYWYQQSLDQGLQFLIQYYNGEERAKGNILERFSAQQFPDLHSELNLSSLELGDSALYFCASSVVGGQSNEKLFFGSGTQLSVL.